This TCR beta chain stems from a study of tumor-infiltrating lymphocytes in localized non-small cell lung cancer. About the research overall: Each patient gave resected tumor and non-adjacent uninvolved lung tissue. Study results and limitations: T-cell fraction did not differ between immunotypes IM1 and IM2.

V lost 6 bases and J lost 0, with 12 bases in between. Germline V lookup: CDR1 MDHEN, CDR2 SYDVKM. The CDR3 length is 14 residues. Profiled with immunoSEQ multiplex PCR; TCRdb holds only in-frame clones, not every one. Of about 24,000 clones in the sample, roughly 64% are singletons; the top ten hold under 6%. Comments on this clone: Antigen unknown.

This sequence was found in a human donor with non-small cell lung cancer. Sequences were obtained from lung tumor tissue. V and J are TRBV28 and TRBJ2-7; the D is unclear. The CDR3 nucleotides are TGTGCCAGCAGCCGTACAGTGAGCTCCTACGAGCAGTACTTC. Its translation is CASSRTVSSYEQYF.